A selection of T cell receptor beta chains follows, all from one sample in a study of blood T cell repertoires in COVID-19. TCRdb's copy holds only in-frame clones and misses some; the assay was immunoSEQ multiplex PCR. This sample yields more than 50,000 clones, of which over 75% are seen a single time; about 3.8% belongs to the top ten. Sequencing used peripheral blood. Receptors originate from a human donor in a cohort sampled during active COVID-19. Each CDR3 is given without its conserved first and last residue. Clone size appears in some rows only: once, few, many, or a class for an expanded clone.

V	J	size	CDR3
TRBV5-1	TRBJ1-2	NA	ASNRAPGQSNYGYT
TRBV5-5	TRBJ1-6	NA	ASSLEWGGPLH
TRBV5-5	TRBJ2-7	NA	ASSLQGLANEQY
TRBV5-6	TRBJ1-2	once	ASSLEDRAIGYT
TRBV4-3	TRBJ2-5	NA	ASSQESGRVGETQY
TRBV6-2/TRBV6-3	TRBJ1-5	once	ASRPSGSNQPQH
TRBV10-1	TRBJ2-7	once	ASSEPSGALNYEQY
TRBV2	TRBJ1-5	NA	ASRRGEGNQPQH
TRBV5-5	TRBJ1-1	NA	ASSSWGEGAKPEAF
TRBV6-2/TRBV6-3	TRBJ1-1	NA	ASSYFSAGTEAF
TRBV4-3	TRBJ1-5	few	ASSPTQGANQPQH
TRBV6-5	TRBJ2-7	once	ASRTGLAYEQY
TRBV18	TRBJ1-1	NA	ASSPRVEDTEAF
TRBV6-5	TRBJ1-2	NA	ASSYFLGAGYGYT
TRBV4-3	TRBJ1-3	NA	ASSQDPSPGVGNTIY
TRBV7-2	TRBJ2-1	NA	ASSLVETGSRNEQF
TRBV19	TRBJ2-1	once	ASSLGGHYYNEQF
TRBV10-2	TRBJ2-1	NA	ASIQGNEQF
TRBV5-6	TRBJ1-2	NA	ASSLAVPNYGYT
TRBV7-7	TRBJ2-5	NA	ASSQGTGVEETQY
TRBV20-1	TRBJ1-2	NA	SAIDLSRNYGYT
TRBV13	TRBJ2-7	NA	ASRNTLDRADYEQY
TRBV7-9	TRBJ1-2	few	ASSLTDINYGYT
TRBV29-1	TRBJ2-7	NA	SVVFGLAGFYEQY
TRBV7-8	TRBJ1-1	NA	ASSLDRLRAF
TRBV6-5	TRBJ1-1	NA	ASRGGLYTEAF
TRBV5-6	TRBJ2-3	NA	ASSKPQPINTDTQY
TRBV6-5	TRBJ2-1	NA	ASSYTGTSGGNEQF
TRBV7-6	TRBJ2-3	NA	ASSLSGIGTDTQY
TRBV6-5	TRBJ2-3	once	ASSYSSGRDTQY
TRBV4-2	TRBJ2-7	once	ASSQGRANPYEQY
TRBV4-2	TRBJ2-1	NA	ASSQDLPNEQF
TRBV7-2	TRBJ1-1	NA	ASSLEYGPGGEAF
TRBV6-6	TRBJ1-5	NA	ASSTTGDREPQH
TRBV28	TRBJ1-1	NA	ASSLPTGNTEAF
TRBV10-3	TRBJ2-7	NA	AISERSSLAGYEQY
TRBV27	TRBJ2-1	NA	ASSEIQGIYDEQF
TRBV9	TRBJ2-1	NA	ASSVGAEPSYNEQF
TRBV12-3/TRBV12-4	TRBJ2-3	NA	ASTKTTTDTQY
TRBV9	TRBJ1-1	NA	ASSVLLGSPTGTEAF
TRBV27	TRBJ1-5	NA	ASSLFGDRDQPQH
TRBV28	TRBJ1-5	NA	ASRTGGNQPQH
TRBV27	TRBJ2-7	few	ASRPGGPPSEQY
TRBV4-1	TRBJ2-2	few	ASSQDRRTNTGELF
TRBV19	TRBJ2-3	NA	ASRDRAGERDTQY
TRBV4-2	TRBJ1-3	NA	ASSQEQGRNTIY
TRBV6-5	TRBJ1-6	NA	ASSYTGPLNSPLH
TRBV6-6	TRBJ1-5	NA	ASAIQASNQPQH
TRBV6-6	TRBJ2-2	NA	ASKGLPFGGELF
TRBV11-2	TRBJ2-7	NA	ASSLHEAYEQY
TRBV7-2	TRBJ2-7	NA	ASSLGRVREQY
TRBV6-1	TRBJ1-3	NA	ASSDGWTLLSGNTIY
TRBV5-4	TRBJ2-7	few	ASSLSVPSEQY